This T cell receptor (beta chain) came from a study of molecular identifiers for immune sequencing clone quantification. This clonotype was found many times. This CDR3 has 15 amino acids. V was clipped by 0 bases and J by 8 bases, with 13 bases between them. TCRdb re-called the PCR reads through MiXCR, storing one row per CDR3 protein. The sample lists 460,000 or so distinct CDR3 sequences, under 30% seen once, with around 0.79% in the top ten. The TCR sequence derives from a human donor in good health. Some libraries in this study had Jurkat cell RNA spiked in. The chain uses TRBV23-1 and TRBJ1-4; D perhaps matches TRBD1 (6 bases). TRBV23-1 is classed as an ORF, of uncertain function. Sequenced sample: naive CD8+ T cells from blood, with Jurkat cell RNA spiked in. The subset is: FACS-sorted CD8+CD4-CCR7+CD45RA+ naive T cells. Here the CDR3 DNA reads TGCGCCAGCAGTCAATCAGCTACAGGGAGGGAAAAACTGTTTTTT. Protein sequence: CASSQSATGREKLFF.